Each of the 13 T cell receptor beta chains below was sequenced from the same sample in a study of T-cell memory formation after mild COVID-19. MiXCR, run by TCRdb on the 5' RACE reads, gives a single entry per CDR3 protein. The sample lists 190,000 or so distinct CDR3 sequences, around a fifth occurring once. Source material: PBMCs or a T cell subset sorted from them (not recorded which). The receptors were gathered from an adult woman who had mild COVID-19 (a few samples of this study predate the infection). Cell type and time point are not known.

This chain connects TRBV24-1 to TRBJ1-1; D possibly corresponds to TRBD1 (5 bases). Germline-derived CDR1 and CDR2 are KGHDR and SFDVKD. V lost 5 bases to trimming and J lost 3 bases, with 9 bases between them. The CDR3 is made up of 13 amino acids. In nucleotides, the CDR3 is TGTGCCACCAGTGTTGGGGGAGACACTGAAGCTTTCTTT. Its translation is CATSVGGDTEAFF.

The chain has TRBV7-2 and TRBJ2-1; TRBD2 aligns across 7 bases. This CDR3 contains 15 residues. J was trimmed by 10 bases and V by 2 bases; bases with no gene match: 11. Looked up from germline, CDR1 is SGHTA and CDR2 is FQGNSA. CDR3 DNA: TGTGCCAGCAGCTTACCACCGGGGGAGGGGATAGAGCAGTTCTTC. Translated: CASSLPPGEGIEQFF.

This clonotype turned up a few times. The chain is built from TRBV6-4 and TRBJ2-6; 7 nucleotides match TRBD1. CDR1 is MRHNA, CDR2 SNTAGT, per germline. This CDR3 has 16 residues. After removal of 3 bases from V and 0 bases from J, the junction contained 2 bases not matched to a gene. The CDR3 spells CASSEDRSSGANVLTF. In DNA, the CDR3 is TGTGCCAGCAGTGAGGACAGGAGCTCTGGGGCCAACGTCCTGACTTTC.

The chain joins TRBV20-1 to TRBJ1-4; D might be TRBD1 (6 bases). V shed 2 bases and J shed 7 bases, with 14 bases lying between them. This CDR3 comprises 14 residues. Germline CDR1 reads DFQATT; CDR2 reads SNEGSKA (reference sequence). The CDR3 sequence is CSARIDRPGEKLFF. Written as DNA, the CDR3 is TGCAGTGCTAGAATTGACAGGCCCGGTGAAAAACTGTTTTTT.

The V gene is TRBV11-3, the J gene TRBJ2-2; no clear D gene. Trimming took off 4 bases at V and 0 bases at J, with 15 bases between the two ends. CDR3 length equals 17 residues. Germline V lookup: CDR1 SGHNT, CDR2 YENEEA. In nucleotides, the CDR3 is TGTGCCAGCAGCTCCGAGGTCTGGGCGTCGAACACCGGGGAGCTGTTTTTT. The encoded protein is CASSSEVWASNTGELFF.

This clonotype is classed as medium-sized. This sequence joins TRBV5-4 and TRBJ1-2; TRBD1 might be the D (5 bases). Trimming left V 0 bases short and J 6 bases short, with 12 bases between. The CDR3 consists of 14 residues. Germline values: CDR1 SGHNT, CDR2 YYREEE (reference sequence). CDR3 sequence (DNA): TGTGCCAGCAGCTTGGGCCAGGGAGGGAATGGCTACACCTTC. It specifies CASSLGQGGNGYTF.

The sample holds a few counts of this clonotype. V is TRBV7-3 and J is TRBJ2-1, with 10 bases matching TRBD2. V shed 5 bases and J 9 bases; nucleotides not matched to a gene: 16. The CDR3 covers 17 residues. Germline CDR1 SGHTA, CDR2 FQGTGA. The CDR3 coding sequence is TGTGCCAGCAGCCTAAACCCCCAAGCGGGGGGGCCAAGTGAGCAGTTCTTC. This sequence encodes CASSLNPQAGGPSEQFF.

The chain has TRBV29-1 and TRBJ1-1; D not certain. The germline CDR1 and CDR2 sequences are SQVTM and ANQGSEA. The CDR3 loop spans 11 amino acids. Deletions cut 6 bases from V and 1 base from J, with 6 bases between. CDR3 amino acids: CSVLRNTEAFF. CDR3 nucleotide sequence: TGCAGCGTGCTAAGGAACACTGAAGCTTTCTTT.

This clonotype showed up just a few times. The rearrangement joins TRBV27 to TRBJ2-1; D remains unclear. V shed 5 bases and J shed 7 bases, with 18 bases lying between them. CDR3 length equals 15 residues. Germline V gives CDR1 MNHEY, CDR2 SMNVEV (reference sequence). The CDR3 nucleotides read TGTGCCAGCAGTCCCCCCGGATCGTGGTCGAATGAGCAGTTCTTC. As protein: CASSPPGSWSNEQFF.

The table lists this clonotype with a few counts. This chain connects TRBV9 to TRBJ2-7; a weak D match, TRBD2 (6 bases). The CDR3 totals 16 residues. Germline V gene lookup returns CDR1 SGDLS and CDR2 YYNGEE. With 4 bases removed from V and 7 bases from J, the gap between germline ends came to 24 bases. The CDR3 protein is CASSPEGLVVTREQYF. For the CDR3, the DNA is TGTGCCAGCAGCCCGGAGGGGCTCGTGGTCACGCGGGAGCAGTACTTC.

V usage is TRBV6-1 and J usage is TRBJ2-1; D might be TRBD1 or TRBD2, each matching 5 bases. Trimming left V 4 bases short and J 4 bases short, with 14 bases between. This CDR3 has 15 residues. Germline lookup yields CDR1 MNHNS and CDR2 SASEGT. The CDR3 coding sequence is TGTGCCAGCAGTGTCAGGGACCCTGGATACAATGAGCAGTTCTTC. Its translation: CASSVRDPGYNEQFF.

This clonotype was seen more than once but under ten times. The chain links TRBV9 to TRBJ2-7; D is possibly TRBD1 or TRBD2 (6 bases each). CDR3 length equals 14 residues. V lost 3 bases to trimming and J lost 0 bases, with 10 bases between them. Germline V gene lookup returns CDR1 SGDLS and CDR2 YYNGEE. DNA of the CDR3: TGTGCCAGCAGCGAGGGGGGAACCTCCTACGAGCAGTACTTC. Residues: CASSEGGTSYEQYF.

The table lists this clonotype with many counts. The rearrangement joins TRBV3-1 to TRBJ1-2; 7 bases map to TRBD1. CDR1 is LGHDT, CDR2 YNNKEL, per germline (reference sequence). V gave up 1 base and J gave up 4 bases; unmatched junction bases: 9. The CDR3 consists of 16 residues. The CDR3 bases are TGTGCCAGCAGCCAAGGGGTGGACAGGCTACTCTATGGCTACACCTTC. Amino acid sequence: CASSQGVDRLLYGYTF. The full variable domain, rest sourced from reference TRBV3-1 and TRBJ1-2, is DTAVSQTPKYLVTQMGNDKSIKCEQNLGHDTMYWYKQDSKKFLKIMFSYNNKELIINETVPNRFSPKSPDKAHLNLHINSLELGDSAVYFCASSQGVDRLLYGYTFGSGTRLTVV.